These 23 T cell receptor beta chains came from one sample sequenced in a study of T cells in localized non-small cell lung cancer. Produced via immunoSEQ multiplex PCR; TCRdb's table is partial and in-frame only. The sample contains approximately 11,000 clones, roughly 90% of which appear only once. This specimen consisted of peripheral blood, obtained before any cancer treatment. All receptors come from a male donor at least 60 years old with stage III lung adenocarcinoma.

This chain uses TRBV5-1 with TRBJ2-5, with 10 nucleotides matching TRBD2. Germline lookup yields CDR1 SGHRS and CDR2 YFSETQ. The junction had 5 bases not matched to a gene; V was cut back by 0 bases and J by 0 bases. The CDR3 runs to 17 residues. The CDR3 sequence: CASSLGPTSGYQETQYF. CDR3 DNA sequence: TGCGCCAGCAGCTTGGGGCCGACTAGCGGGTACCAAGAGACCCAGTACTTC.

The gene calls are TRBV7-9 and TRBJ2-7; 8 bases align to TRBD1. Trimming removed 5 bases from V and 0 bases from J; junction bases left unmatched: 6. The length of the CDR3 is 15 residues. Germline V lookup: CDR1 SEHNR, CDR2 FQNEAQ (reference sequence). CDR3 amino acids: CASSTTGTGSYEQYF. CDR3 DNA: TGTGCCAGCAGCACAACCGGGACAGGCTCCTACGAGCAGTACTTC.

V usage is TRBV2 and J usage is TRBJ2-5; 7 bases map to TRBD2. The V and J ends lost 7 bases and 2 bases, in that order; junction bases with no gene match: 7. CDR3 length: 14 residues. CDR1 is SNHLY and CDR2 is FYNNEI in the germline V gene. CDR3 nucleotides: TGTGCCAGCAAAGAGCTAGCGGTACAAGAGACCCAGTACTTC. Translated, it gives CASKELAVQETQYF.

The chain links TRBV4-2 to TRBJ2-1, with a tentative D call TRBD2 (6 bases). This CDR3 is 16 amino acids long. V shed 5 bases and J shed 2 bases, with 16 bases lying between them. Germline V gene sequence: CDR1 LGHNA, CDR2 YNFKEQ. CDR3 nucleotide sequence: TGTGCCAGCAGCGCCGGCCGGGGAGGTACCTACAATGAGCAGTTCTTC. Its translation is CASSAGRGGTYNEQFF.

The chain couples TRBV15 to TRBJ1-2; D gene uncertain. The CDR3 runs 13 residues. From germline, CDR1 is LNHNV and CDR2 YYDKDF (reference sequence). Trimming cost V 4 bases and J 4 bases, with 10 bases left between them. The CDR3 nucleotides read TGTGCCACCAGCACGACGGTTCCCTATGGCTACACCTTC. Residues: CATSTTVPYGYTF.

The chain uses TRBV7-8 and TRBJ1-1; D is possibly TRBD1 (5 bases). CDR3 length equals 14 residues. Trimming took off 5 bases at V and 5 bases at J, with 15 bases between the two ends. Germline V lookup: CDR1 SGHVS, CDR2 FQNEAQ. CDR3 bases: TGTGCCAGCAGCAGAACGGAGGGACGGACTGAAGCTTTCTTT. It yields the protein CASSRTEGRTEAFF.

J is TRBJ2-3 and V is TRBV4-3; 7 positions match TRBD2. The V gene's germline CDR1 is LGHNA and CDR2 YSLEER. The CDR3 extends over 17 amino acids. The V segment lost 4 bases and the J segment 4 bases; nucleotides outside the gene matches: 14. CDR3 in DNA: TGCGCCAGCAGCCTAAGCGGGGCAGGCGGAGGGGCAGATACGCAGTATTTT. The encoded protein is CASSLSGAGGGADTQYF.

The V and J genes are TRBV19 and TRBJ1-1; tentative D call: TRBD1 (6 bases). Trimming cost V 10 bases and J 0 bases, with 15 bases left between them. The CDR3 contains 14 residues. The germline V gene has CDR1 LNHDA and CDR2 SQIVND (reference sequence). The CDR3 reads CATINRDLNTEAFF. The CDR3 coding sequence is TGTGCCACGATCAACAGGGACCTGAACACTGAAGCTTTCTTT.

The chain couples TRBV5-8 to TRBJ2-3; D perhaps matches TRBD1 (6 bases). This CDR3 is 16 amino acids long. Germline CDR1 SGHTS, CDR2 YDEGEE. The V gene lost 5 bases and the J gene lost 5 bases, with 21 bases spanning the gap. The CDR3 protein is CASSPRQGLKGDTQYF. CDR3 nucleotides: TGTGCCAGCAGTCCCCGCCAGGGGCTCAAAGGAGATACGCAGTATTTT.

This chain links TRBV7-2 with TRBJ2-2, with D perhaps matching TRBD1 (6 bases). V was clipped by 2 bases and J by 4 bases, with 8 bases between them. Germline V lookup: CDR1 SGHTA, CDR2 FQGNSA. This CDR3 region has 14 residues. The CDR3 DNA is TGTGCCAGCAGCTTAACAGGGACCACCGGGGAGCTGTTTTTT. Protein: CASSLTGTTGELFF.

The genes are TRBV2 and TRBJ2-7; D possibly corresponds to TRBD2 (6 bases). Trimming removed 6 bases at V and 1 base at J, with 13 bases between. The CDR3 is 14 amino acids. Germline-derived CDR1 and CDR2 are SNHLY and FYNNEI. CDR3 DNA sequence: TGTGCCAGCAGCGCTACGGGACTTTCCTACGAGCAGTACTTC. It encodes CASSATGLSYEQYF.

The V call is TRBV28, the J call TRBJ1-1, with D tentatively TRBD1 (5 bases). Per the germline V gene, CDR1 is MDHEN and CDR2 is SYDVKM. This CDR3 region has 13 residues. V was shortened by 7 bases and J by 1 base, with 10 bases between the two germline ends. Here the CDR3 reads CASTPTANTEAFF. Written as DNA, the CDR3 is TGTGCCAGCACCCCGACAGCGAACACTGAAGCTTTCTTT.

The CDR3 region is CASKRSENQPQHF. DNA of the CDR3: TGTGCCAGCAAAAGGAGCGAAAATCAGCCCCAGCATTTT. The gene calls are TRBV6-5 and TRBJ1-5; no clear D gene. Germline CDR1 reads MNHEY; CDR2 reads SVGAGI. The length of the CDR3 is 13 residues. Trimming shortened V by 7 bases and J by 4 bases, and 11 bases separated the two germline ends.

The V call is TRBV4-1, the J call TRBJ2-5, with D unclear. V shed 0 bases and J shed 6 bases, with 5 bases lying between them. There are 12 residues in the CDR3. Germline values: CDR1 MGHRA, CDR2 YSYEKL. CDR3 protein: CASSQDEKTQYF. The CDR3 DNA follows: TGCGCCAGCAGCCAAGATGAGAAGACCCAGTACTTC.

The chain carries TRBV5-5 and TRBJ1-2; possible D gene TRBD1, 5 bases. V was pared by 0 bases and J by 4 bases, with 22 bases between. The CDR3 length is 18 residues. Per the germline V gene, CDR1 is SGHKS and CDR2 is YYEKEE (reference sequence). CDR3 protein: CASSLATVTSAGVYGYTF. The CDR3 DNA reads as TGTGCCAGCAGCTTGGCCACGGTGACTTCGGCGGGGGTCTATGGCTACACCTTC.

The genes are TRBV30 and TRBJ2-1; the D gene is possibly TRBD1 (5 bases). The V end lost 0 bases, the J end lost 6 bases, and 12 bases lay between the germline ends. CDR1 GTSNPN and CDR2 SVGIG come from the germline V gene (reference sequence). CDR3 length equals 14 residues. CDR3 sequence reads: CAWSVVQVGNEQFF. The CDR3 DNA follows: TGTGCCTGGAGTGTAGTACAGGTCGGCAATGAGCAGTTCTTC.

The count of this clone is one. This rearrangement joins TRBV6-5 to TRBJ2-5; 8 bases map to TRBD2. V dropped 3 bases and J dropped 2; count of bases not matched to a gene: 2. CDR1 is MNHEY and CDR2 is SVGAGI in the germline V gene. This CDR3 contains 14 residues. In DNA, the CDR3 is TGTGCCAGCAGTTATCGGGAGGGACAAGAGACCCAGTACTTC. The encoded protein is CASSYREGQETQYF.

The chain recombines TRBV19 with TRBJ2-1, with 10 bases lining up with TRBD2. The germline V gene encodes CDR1 LNHDA and CDR2 SQIVND (reference sequence). The CDR3 totals 16 residues. Germline trimming cut 0 bases from V and 4 bases from J; bases unmatched to any gene: 3. For the CDR3, the DNA is TGTGCCAGTAGTATAGATGCTAGCGGGAGTTACAATGAGCAGTTCTTC. Translation: CASSIDASGSYNEQFF.

The rearrangement joins TRBV19 to TRBJ2-1; the D gene is possibly TRBD1 (6 bases). CDR1 and CDR2 from the germline V gene are LNHDA and SQIVND (reference sequence). The V and J ends lost 4 bases and 0 bases respectively, with 10 bases between them. The CDR3 covers 15 residues. The CDR3 nucleotides read TGTGCCAGTAGTACGCCCAGGGGCTCCTACAATGAGCAGTTCTTC. Protein sequence: CASSTPRGSYNEQFF.

The chain links TRBV18 to TRBJ1-3, with unresolved D. Germline assignment: CDR1 KGHSH and CDR2 LQKENI. The length of the CDR3 is 13 residues. Between the trimmed V and J ends, which lost 3 bases and 4 bases, there was a span of 7 bases. The CDR3 bases are TGTGCCAGCTCACCCGAAACGGGAAACACCATATATTTT. Translation gives CASSPETGNTIYF.

This clone was picked up one time. The genes are TRBV5-4 and TRBJ2-7, with D maybe TRBD2 (6 bases). Trimming removed 0 bases from V and 2 bases from J, with 9 bases in between. This CDR3 has 14 residues. Germline lookup yields CDR1 SGHNT and CDR2 YYREEE (reference sequence). The DNA for the CDR3 is TGTGCCAGCAGCTTGGGGGGGAGGACCTACGAGCAGTACTTC. The encoded protein is CASSLGGRTYEQYF.

CDR3 amino acids: CASSNGQDMNTEAFF. In DNA form, the CDR3 reads TGTGCCAGCAGCAACGGACAGGACATGAACACTGAAGCTTTCTTT. The gene calls are TRBV7-9 and TRBJ1-1, with 7 positions matching TRBD1. The CDR3 totals 15 residues. Trimming cost V 5 bases and J 0 bases; bases outside gene matches: 6. CDR1 and CDR2 (germline): SEHNR, FQNEAQ (reference sequence).

By proportion, this clone is medium-sized. This chain joins TRBV28 and TRBJ2-1; TRBD2 matches 7 bases. Germline trimming cut 4 bases from V and 8 bases from J; bases unmatched to any gene: 8. Germline V gives CDR1 MDHEN, CDR2 SYDVKM. The CDR3 covers 14 residues. CDR3 sequence: CASSSLQSGDEQFF. The CDR3, as DNA: TGTGCCAGCAGTTCTCTTCAAAGCGGGGATGAGCAGTTCTTC.